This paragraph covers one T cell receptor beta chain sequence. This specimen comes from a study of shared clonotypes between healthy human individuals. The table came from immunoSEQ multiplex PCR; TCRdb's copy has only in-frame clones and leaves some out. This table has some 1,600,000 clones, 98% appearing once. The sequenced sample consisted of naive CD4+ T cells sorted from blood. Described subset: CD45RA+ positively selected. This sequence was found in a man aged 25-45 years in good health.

The chain's CDR3 is CASSSGLASQPSYEQYF. CDR3 bases: TGTGCCAGCAGCTCGGGACTAGCGAGCCAACCCTCCTACGAGCAGTACTTC. This chain uses TRBV7-2 with TRBJ2-7, with 10 bases lining up with TRBD2. V lost 4 bases to trimming and J lost 0 bases; unmatched junction nucleotides: 9. This CDR3 is built from 17 residues. Germline CDR1 reads SGHTA; CDR2 reads FQGNSA.